This TCR beta chain was observed in a study of identifying expanded T cells in peripheral blood. Trimming took 6 bases from V and 0 from J, leaving 15 bases between them. The germline CDR1 and CDR2 sequences are ENHRY and SYGVKD. The CDR3 consists of 15 residues. Sequencing was performed with immunoSEQ multiplex PCR; in TCRdb, only in-frame clones are kept and a portion is missing. The sample lists roughly 120,000 clones; less than 90% were seen once. The TCR sequence derives from a person aged 18 to 75 in good health. The chain carries TRBV10-3 and TRBJ2-7; D is perhaps TRBD2 (6 bases). Sequencing was performed on blood. CDR3 nucleotides: TGTGCCATCAGGAAGTTAGCGGAGAGCTCCTACGAGCAGTACTTC. This encodes CAIRKLAESSYEQYF.